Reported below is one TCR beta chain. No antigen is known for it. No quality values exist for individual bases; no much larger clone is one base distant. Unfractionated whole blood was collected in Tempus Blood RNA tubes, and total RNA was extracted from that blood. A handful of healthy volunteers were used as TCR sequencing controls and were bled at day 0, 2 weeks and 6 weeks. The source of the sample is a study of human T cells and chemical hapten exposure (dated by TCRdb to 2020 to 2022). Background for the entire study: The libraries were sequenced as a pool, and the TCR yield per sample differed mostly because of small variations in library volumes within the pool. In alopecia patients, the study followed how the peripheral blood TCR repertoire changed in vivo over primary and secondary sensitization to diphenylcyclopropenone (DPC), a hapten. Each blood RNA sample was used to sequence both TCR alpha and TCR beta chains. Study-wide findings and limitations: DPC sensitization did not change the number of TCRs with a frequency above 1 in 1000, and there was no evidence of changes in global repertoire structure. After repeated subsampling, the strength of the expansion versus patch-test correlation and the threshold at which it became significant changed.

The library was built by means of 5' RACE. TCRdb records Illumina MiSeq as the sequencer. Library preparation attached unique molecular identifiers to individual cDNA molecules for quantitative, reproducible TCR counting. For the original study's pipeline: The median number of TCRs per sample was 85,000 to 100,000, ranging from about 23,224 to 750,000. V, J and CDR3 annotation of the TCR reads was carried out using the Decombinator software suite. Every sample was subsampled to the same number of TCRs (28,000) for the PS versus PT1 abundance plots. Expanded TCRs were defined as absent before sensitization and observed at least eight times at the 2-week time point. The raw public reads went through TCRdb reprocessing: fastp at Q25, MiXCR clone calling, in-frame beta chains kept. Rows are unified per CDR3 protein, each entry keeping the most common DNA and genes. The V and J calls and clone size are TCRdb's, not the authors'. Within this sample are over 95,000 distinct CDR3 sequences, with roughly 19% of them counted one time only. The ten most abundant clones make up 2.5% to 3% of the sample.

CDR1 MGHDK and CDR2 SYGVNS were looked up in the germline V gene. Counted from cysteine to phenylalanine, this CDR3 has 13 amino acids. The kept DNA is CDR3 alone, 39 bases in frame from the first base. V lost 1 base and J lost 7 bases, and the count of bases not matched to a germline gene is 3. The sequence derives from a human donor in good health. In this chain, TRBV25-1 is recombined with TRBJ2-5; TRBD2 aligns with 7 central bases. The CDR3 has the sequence CASSESGGGTQYF. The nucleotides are TGTGCCAGCAGTGAATCTGGGGGGGGGACCCAGTACTTC.